A single count supports the clone carrying this T cell receptor (beta chain). Its antigen is unidentified. The sample belongs to a study of Ad26.COV2.S vaccination and SARS-CoV-2 variants. Study at large: The donor was enrolled in the Ad26.COV2.S arm of the COV1001 trial. Dosing was one shot or two shots 56 days apart.

Treatment reported: roughly 19 received Ad26.COV2.S at low or high dose, single or two shots; 5 received placebo; per-sample allocation not given. Day 63 after the first injection of vaccine or placebo was the sampling time. Study-wide results and limits: After vaccination, reports described spike-specific CD8+ and CD4+ T cell responses as showing substantial breadth. Individuals receiving vaccine had higher spike-specific TCR breadth than placebo recipients did.

CDR1 MNHEY and CDR2 SVGAGI come from the germline V gene. V dropped 6 bases and J dropped 4 bases, with 17 bases sitting between them. CDR3 size: 15 residues. Assay: immunoSEQ multiplex PCR; the TCRdb copy retains only in-frame clones and omits some. The table records about 350,000 clones, 86% of them present only once. The sequencing used peripheral blood, collected in a trial of Ad26.COV2.S vaccine versus placebo. This sequence joins TRBV6-5 and TRBJ2-3; D possibly matches TRBD1 or TRBD2 (5 bases each). The receptor's source is a person between 18 and 60 years old who received the Ad26.COV2.S COVID-19 vaccine or a placebo. The CDR3 bases are TGTGCCAGCAGCGAGAGGGGCCGAGGCCCAGATACGCAGTATTTT. Encoded protein: CASSERGRGPDTQYF.